The rows below give T cell receptor beta chains drawn from one sample of a study of identical twins. MiXCR, run by TCRdb on the 5' RACE reads, gives a single entry per CDR3 protein. The top ten clones hold 9.5% to 15% of a sample with 100,000 or so distinct CDR3 sequences, 5.9% of them seen once. The sequenced sample consisted of memory T cells sorted from blood. The receptors originated from a woman in her 50s in good health. CDR3s include the opening cysteine and the closing phenylalanine or tryptophan. D genes are given only for firm matches. Some rows mark clone size as missing; the rest say once, few, many or name a class of expanded clone.

. | TRBJ1-2 | many | TRBV24-1 | TGTGCCACCAGTGATCACCCAGCCGGGGACTATGGCTACACCTTC | CATSDHPAGDYGYTF
. | TRBJ2-1 | . | TRBV7-8 | TGTGCCAGCAGCTTAGCCCGGGGTCGGAATGAGCAGTTCTTC | CASSLARGRNEQFF
. | TRBJ1-1 | many | TRBV12-3/TRBV12-4 | TGTGCCAGCAGTTTCTTGAACACTGAAGCTTTCTTT | CASSFLNTEAFF
. | TRBJ2-1 | many | TRBV7-9 | TGTGCCAGCAGCTTAGCGCTCGGGGCCCCTTTATTCTTC | CASSLALGAPLFF
TRBD1 | TRBJ2-7 | . | TRBV12-3/TRBV12-4 | TGTGCCAGCAGTGCCTGGGGACAGGGGCGCAAGGATTTCGAGCAGTACTTC | CASSAWGQGRKDFEQYF
. | TRBJ1-5 | many | TRBV4-1 | TGCGCCAGCAGCCAAGTCCCGACAGCTAATAGCAATCAGCCCCAGCATTTT | CASSQVPTANSNQPQHF
. | TRBJ2-2 | many | TRBV29-1 | TGCAGCGTTGAAGATGGGGGGCTAGATCCCGGGGAGCTGTTTTTT | CSVEDGGLDPGELFF
. | TRBJ1-1 | many | TRBV19 | TGTGCCAGTAGTATAAATCCGGAGGCAGTCACTGAAGCTTTCTTT | CASSINPEAVTEAFF
TRBD2 | TRBJ2-1 | many | TRBV20-1 | TGCAGTGCGACAACTAGCGCTGAGCAGTTCTTC | CSATTSAEQFF
TRBD1 | TRBJ2-3 | . | TRBV5-1 | TGCGCCAGCAGCAAAGGGACAGTAAGCACAGATACGCAGTATTTT | CASSKGTVSTDTQYF
. | TRBJ1-4 | many | TRBV14 | TGTGCCAGCAGCCAAGCTACAGGGAAGAATGAAAAACTGTTTTTT | CASSQATGKNEKLFF
. | TRBJ1-5 | many | TRBV4-1 | TGCGCCAGCAGCCAAGAGGGGACCCGAGATCAGCCCCAGCATTTT | CASSQEGTRDQPQHF
. | TRBJ2-3 | many | TRBV20-1 | TGCAGTGCTAGTCCCCATACAGGGGGGGGCACAGATACGCAGTATTTT | CSASPHTGGGTDTQYF
TRBD2 | TRBJ2-5 | many | TRBV3-1 | TGTGCCAGCAGCCAATTCGCGGGAGGGGGCGAGACCCAGTACTTC | CASSQFAGGGETQYF
TRBD1 | TRBJ2-7 | many | TRBV6-1 | TGTGCCAGCAGTGTCCCCGGGACAGGGGGCTACGAGCAGTACTTC | CASSVPGTGGYEQYF
TRBD2 | TRBJ2-3 | many | TRBV20-1 | TGCAGTGCGGCTCCGGGACTAGCGGGGACAGATACGCAGTATTTT | CSAAPGLAGTDTQYF
TRBD2 | TRBJ2-1 | many | TRBV29-1 | TGCAGCGTCCCCCGGGCTAGCGGGAGAAATGAGCAGTTCTTC | CSVPRASGRNEQFF
. | TRBJ2-6 | few | TRBV10-3 | TGTGCCATCAGTGAGACCACCCCGGGGGCCGGGGCCAACGTCCTGACTTTC | CAISETTPGAGANVLTF
TRBD2 | TRBJ2-5 | few | TRBV29-1 | TGCAGCGTTGACTTAGCTAGCGGGAGGCCAGAGACCCAGTACTTC | CSVDLASGRPETQYF
. | TRBJ1-4 | many | TRBV29-1 | TGCAGCGTTCACGCAGGGTCGGGTGAAAAACTGTTTTTT | CSVHAGSGEKLFF
TRBD2 | TRBJ2-1 | many | TRBV20-1 | TGCAGTGCTAGAGAGGGCGGGAGGACCAATGAGCAGTTCTTC | CSAREGGRTNEQFF
TRBD1 | TRBJ2-1 | many | TRBV24-1 | TGTGCCACCAGTGATTTCCCGGGACAGGGGGCGGCTTCCTACAATGAGCAGTTCTTC | CATSDFPGQGAASYNEQFF
TRBD2 | TRBJ2-1 | many | TRBV18 | TGTGCCAGCTCCTCCTTGACTAGCGGGGATGAGCAGTTCTTC | CASSSLTSGDEQFF
. | TRBJ2-3 | . | TRBV6-1 | TGTGCCAGCAGTGACTACGCACAAGGACTAGATACGCAGTATTTT | CASSDYAQGLDTQYF
. | TRBJ2-1 | many | TRBV5-3 | TGTGCCAGAAGCCCCCCGACCCGGTACAATGAGCAGTTCTTC | CARSPPTRYNEQFF
. | TRBJ1-1 | many | TRBV30 | TGTGCCTGGTTGAAGGGGGAGCATACATTGAACACTGAAGCTTTCTTT | CAWLKGEHTLNTEAFF
. | TRBJ2-4 | many | TRBV5-6 | TGTGCCAGCAGCTTGTTTGCCGGGATGGGGAACATTCAGTACTTC | CASSLFAGMGNIQYF
TRBD1 | TRBJ1-5 | many | TRBV20-1 | TGCAGTGCGCGGACAGGGTCATACAATCAGCCCCAGCATTTT | CSARTGSYNQPQHF
. | TRBJ1-4 | few | TRBV29-1 | TGCAGCGTTGGGACTGAAAAACTGTTTTTT | CSVGTEKLFF
. | TRBJ2-1 | many | TRBV19 | TGTGCCAGTAGTATACAAACGAGCTCCTACAATGAGCAGTTCTTC | CASSIQTSSYNEQFF
. | TRBJ1-1 | many | TRBV7-2 | TGTGCCAGCAGCTTAGCGTGGGGCAACACTGAAGCTTTCTTT | CASSLAWGNTEAFF
TRBD1 | TRBJ1-5 | few | TRBV18 | TGTGCCAGCTCAGGGACAGGGGGCGAGCCCCAGCATTTT | CASSGTGGEPQHF
TRBD1 | TRBJ1-5 | few | TRBV19 | TGTGCCACTACGACAGGGGACGGCAATCAGCCCCAGCATTTT | CATTTGDGNQPQHF
. | TRBJ1-1 | many | TRBV4-1 | TGCGCCAGCAGCCAAGAGTGGGTCGGGGGCTGGGTTGAAGCTTTCTTT | CASSQEWVGGWVEAFF
. | TRBJ2-2 | many | TRBV24-1 | TGTGCCACCAGTTCGCAAAGGAAGCAGAACACCGGGGAGCTGTTTTTT | CATSSQRKQNTGELFF
TRBD2 | TRBJ2-1 | many | TRBV7-9 | TGTGCCAGCCGGACTAGCGCTTTGGCTACTGCGTTCTTC | CASRTSALATAFF
TRBD2 | TRBJ2-5 | many | TRBV5-1 | TGCGCCAGCAGCTTATTAGCGGGAGGGGAAGAGACCCAGTACTTC | CASSLLAGGEETQYF
. | TRBJ2-1 | many | TRBV18 | TGTGCCAGCTCACCTATCCAGGGCGGTAATGAGCAGTTCTTC | CASSPIQGGNEQFF
. | TRBJ2-2 | many | TRBV20-1 | TGCAGTGCTAGTCATCCGGGGACCACCGGGGAGCTGTTTTTT | CSASHPGTTGELFF
. | TRBJ2-2 | . | TRBV6-2/TRBV6-3 | TGTGCCAGCAAGCCGAGCGGGAACACCGGGGAGCTGTTTTTT | CASKPSGNTGELFF
TRBD1 | TRBJ2-5 | many | TRBV3-1 | TGTGCCAGCAGCCAAGCGTCAGGGGGAACTCGACAAGAGACCCAGTACTTC | CASSQASGGTRQETQYF
. | TRBJ2-5 | medium-sized | TRBV5-1 | TGCGCCAGCAGCTTAGAGCCGCAAGAGACCCAGTACTTC | CASSLEPQETQYF
. | TRBJ2-3 | many | TRBV6-5 | TGTGCCAGCAGTAAAACAGGGAGTAGCACAGATACGCAGTATTTT | CASSKTGSSTDTQYF
. | TRBJ2-7 | few | TRBV6-6 | TGTGCCAGCAGTTACACAGCCCGGGACTACGAGCAGTACTTC | CASSYTARDYEQYF
TRBD1 | TRBJ1-5 | many | TRBV20-1 | TGCAGTGCCAATGCAGACAGGGCCCAGCCCCAGCATTTT | CSANADRAQPQHF
. | TRBJ2-3 | few | TRBV20-1 | TGCAGTGCTAGCTCTGGTCCAGATACGCAGTATTTT | CSASSGPDTQYF
. | TRBJ2-3 | many | TRBV6-2/TRBV6-3 | TGTGCCAGCAGTTACCGAGAGGTGACAGATACGCAGTATTTT | CASSYREVTDTQYF
TRBD1 | TRBJ2-7 | many | TRBV2 | TGTGCCAGCAGTTGGACAGGGACTGAGGACTTC | CASSWTGTEDF
TRBD2 | TRBJ2-1 | . | TRBV7-3 | TGTGCCAGCAGCCGCCTCGGGACTAGCGGGAAGGTGGAGCAGTTCTTC | CASSRLGTSGKVEQFF
. | TRBJ2-1 | many | TRBV18 | TGTGCCAGCTCACGGGGCTCCTACAATGAGCAGTTCTTC | CASSRGSYNEQFF
. | TRBJ1-1 | . | TRBV29-1 | TGCAGCGCCATGGAGGGTGATTTCTTT | CSAMEGDFF
. | TRBJ1-1 | many | TRBV20-1 | TGCAGTGCTAGACCCCTCCCGATGAACACTGAAGCTTTCTTT | CSARPLPMNTEAFF
. | TRBJ2-2 | . | TRBV21-1 | TGTGCCAGCAGCAAAGTAATCGGAGGGGCAGCCTCGAACACCGGGGAGCTGTTTTTT | CASSKVIGGAASNTGELFF
. | TRBJ2-3 | many | TRBV27 | TGTGCCAGCAGTTCCCGAACAGATACGCAGTATTTT | CASSSRTDTQYF
. | TRBJ1-1 | many | TRBV28 | TGTGCCAGCAGTCCTAGATACATGAACACTGAAGCTTTCTTT | CASSPRYMNTEAFF
. | TRBJ1-1 | many | TRBV5-1 | TGCGCCAGCAGCTTGGGAACATTGGGCACTGAAGCTTTCTTT | CASSLGTLGTEAFF
. | TRBJ1-1 | many | TRBV12-3/TRBV12-4 | TGTGCCAGCAGTTTAGTCTACACTGAAGCTTTCTTT | CASSLVYTEAFF
. | TRBJ2-4 | many | TRBV12-3/TRBV12-4 | TGTGCCAGCAGTGTGGGCAGGGGGGCCACCTCGAACATTCAGTACTTC | CASSVGRGATSNIQYF
. | TRBJ2-1 | . | TRBV12-3/TRBV12-4 | TGTGCCAGCAATCTTGGCTACAATGAGCAGTTCTTC | CASNLGYNEQFF